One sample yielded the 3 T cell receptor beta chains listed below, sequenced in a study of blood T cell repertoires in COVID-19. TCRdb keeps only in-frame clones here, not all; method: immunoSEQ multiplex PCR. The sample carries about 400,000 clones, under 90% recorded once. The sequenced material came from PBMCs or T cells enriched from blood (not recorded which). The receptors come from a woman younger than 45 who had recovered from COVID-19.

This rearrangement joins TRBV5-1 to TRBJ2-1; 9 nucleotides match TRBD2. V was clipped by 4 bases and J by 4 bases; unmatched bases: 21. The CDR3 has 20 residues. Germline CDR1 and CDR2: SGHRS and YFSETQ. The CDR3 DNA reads TGCGCCAGCAGCCCCTCAGGTCCGACTAGAGCGGGGGGTTATTACAATGAGCAGTTCTTC. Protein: CASSPSGPTRAGGYYNEQFF.

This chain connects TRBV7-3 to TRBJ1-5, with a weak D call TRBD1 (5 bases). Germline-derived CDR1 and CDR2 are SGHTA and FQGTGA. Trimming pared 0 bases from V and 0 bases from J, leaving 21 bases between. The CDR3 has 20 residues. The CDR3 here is CASSLTYPGKGIRSNQPQHF. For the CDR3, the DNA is TGTGCCAGCAGCTTAACGTATCCAGGGAAGGGTATACGTAGCAATCAGCCCCAGCATTTT. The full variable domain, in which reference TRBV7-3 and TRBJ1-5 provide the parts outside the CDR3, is GAGVSQTPSNKVTEKGKYVELRCDPISGHTALYWYRQSLGQGPEFLIYFQGTGAADDSGLPNDRFFAVRPEGSVSTLKIQRTERGDSAVYLCASSLTYPGKGIRSNQPQHFGDGTRLSIL.

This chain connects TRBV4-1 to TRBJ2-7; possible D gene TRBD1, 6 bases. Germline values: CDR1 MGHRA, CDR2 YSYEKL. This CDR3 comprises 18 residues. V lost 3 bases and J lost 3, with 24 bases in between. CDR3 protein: CASSQDAPGTLTHYEQYF. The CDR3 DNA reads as TGCGCCAGCAGCCAGGATGCGCCGGGGACACTCACTCACTACGAGCAGTACTTC.